This T cell receptor (beta chain) came from a study of blood T cell repertoires in COVID-19. The method was immunoSEQ multiplex PCR; TCRdb's version includes in-frame clones alone and lacks a portion of them. This table holds 250,000 to 300,000 clones, around 90% found once. The germline CDR1 and CDR2 sequences are MNHEY and SVGEGT. CDR3 length: 15 amino acids. After removal of 3 bases from V and 1 base from J, the junction contained 6 bases not matched to a gene. The clonotype was recovered from a woman under 40 who had recovered from COVID-19. The specimen was PBMCs or T cells enriched from blood (not recorded which). This rearrangement joins TRBV6-2 or TRBV6-3 to TRBJ2-7, with 7 bases aligning to TRBD2. The CDR3 bases are TGTGCCAGCAGTTATCCACTAGCGCGATCCTACGAGCAGTACTTC. This gives the protein CASSYPLARSYEQYF.